Shown below are 25 T cell receptor beta chains from a single sample sequenced in a study of identical twins. One entry per CDR3 protein results from TCRdb running MiXCR on the 5' RACE reads. The data contain about 240,000 distinct CDR3 sequences, 10% of them singletons. Sample: memory T cells sorted from blood. The receptors were gathered from a man aged 45-60 years in good health.

This clonotype appeared many times. The V and J genes are TRBV18 and TRBJ1-5, with 7 bases fitting TRBD1. Germline lookup yields CDR1 KGHSH and CDR2 LQKENI. The V segment lost 6 bases and the J segment 5 bases; nucleotides outside the gene matches: 7. The CDR3 totals 14 residues. The CDR3 loop is CASSPDRMYQPQHF. The CDR3 bases are TGTGCCAGCTCCCCGGACAGGATGTATCAGCCCCAGCATTTT.

This sequence joins TRBV14 and TRBJ2-7, with TRBD2 identical over 8 bases. The CDR3 contains 14 residues. The germline gives CDR1 SGHDN, CDR2 FVKESK. The V segment lost 8 bases and the J segment 4 bases; nucleotides outside the gene matches: 10. The CDR3 protein is CASANSGDTYEQYF. CDR3 bases: TGTGCCAGCGCAAATAGCGGGGACACTTACGAGCAGTACTTC.

In this sample, this clonotype turned up a few times. A much larger clonotype is one base distant, so this may be a read error. The rearrangement uses TRBV27 and TRBJ1-6; 7 nucleotides agree with TRBD1. Germline V gene sequence: CDR1 MNHEY, CDR2 SMNVEV (reference sequence). The CDR3 is 14 amino acids. J gave up 7 bases and V 4 bases, and 4 bases lay outside the gene matches. The CDR3 nucleotides are TGTGCCAGCAGTTCCGTGACAGGGAATTCACCCCTCCACTTT. Its protein product is CASSSVTGNSPLHF.

At least ten counts were recorded for this clonotype. The chain employs TRBV7-9 and TRBJ1-4; 8 nucleotides match TRBD1. CDR1 and CDR2 from the germline V gene are SEHNR and FQNEAQ (reference sequence). This CDR3 is built from 15 residues. J gave up 2 bases and V 6 bases, and 5 bases lay outside the gene matches. The CDR3 DNA sequence: TGTGCCAGCAGAAGGACAGGGAGCACTAATGAAAAACTGTTTTTT. Encoded protein: CASRRTGSTNEKLFF.

The chain joins TRBV3-1 to TRBJ2-3, with TRBD2 matching 8 bases. Losses at the gene ends were 4 bases for V and 2 bases for J; bases not matched to a gene: 5. Germline CDR1 is LGHDT and CDR2 is YNNKEL (reference sequence). This CDR3 is built from 15 residues. The CDR3 is CASSLASGLTDTQYF. CDR3 coding DNA: TGTGCCAGCAGCCTGGCTAGCGGGCTCACAGATACGCAGTATTTT.

Many counts were recorded for this clonotype. The chain carries TRBV10-3 and TRBJ1-5; the D gene is possibly TRBD1 (5 bases). Trimming removed 4 bases at V and 7 bases at J, with 11 bases between. Germline CDR1 reads ENHRY; CDR2 reads SYGVKD. This CDR3 comprises 13 residues. The CDR3 is CAISGPKGQPQHF. CDR3 DNA sequence: TGTGCCATCAGTGGACCCAAGGGGCAGCCCCAGCATTTT.

The gene calls are TRBV5-6 and TRBJ2-5; a possible D gene is TRBD2 (5 bases). The CDR3 contains 11 residues. V was shortened by 2 bases and J by 11 bases, with 10 bases between the two germline ends. The germline V gene has CDR1 SGHDT and CDR2 YYEEEE. In DNA, the CDR3 is TGTGCCAGCAGCTTTTTCGAGCGGCAGTACTTC. Residues: CASSFFERQYF.

J is TRBJ2-1 and V is TRBV20-1; D unresolved. Deletions cut 3 bases from V and 4 bases from J, with 7 bases between. CDR1 is DFQATT, CDR2 SNEGSKA, per germline (reference sequence). The length of the CDR3 is 12 residues. CDR3 amino acids: CSASSRYNEQFF. CDR3 nucleotides: TGCAGTGCTAGTAGCCGTTACAATGAGCAGTTCTTC.

There are many counts of this clonotype. The rearrangement joins TRBV4-2 to TRBJ2-7; maybe TRBD1 (5 bases). Germline loops: CDR1 LGHNA, CDR2 YNFKEQ. The CDR3 sequence is 11 residues long. V was shortened by 6 bases and J by 5 bases, with 8 bases between the two germline ends. This CDR3 reads CASREGDEQYF. The CDR3 coding sequence is TGTGCCAGCAGGGAAGGGGACGAGCAGTACTTC.

There are many counts of this clonotype. This chain joins TRBV27 and TRBJ2-3; D is perhaps TRBD2 (5 bases). This CDR3 has 14 residues. Trimming cost V 6 bases and J 8 bases, with 18 bases left between them. Germline V gene sequence: CDR1 MNHEY, CDR2 SMNVEV (reference sequence). CDR3 sequence reads: CASSGGRMRFTQYF. The CDR3 DNA sequence: TGTGCCAGCAGCGGCGGGCGTATGCGTTTTACGCAGTATTTT.

This clonotype was seen only once. The chain employs TRBV5-8 and TRBJ2-1; D assignment may be TRBD1 or TRBD2 (5 bases each). This CDR3 has 14 residues. Trimming removed 10 bases at V and 7 bases at J, with 21 bases between. CDR1 is SGHTS and CDR2 is YDEGEE in the germline V gene. The chain's CDR3 is CAGSRWQGKNEQFF. The CDR3 DNA sequence: TGTGCCGGGAGCAGGTGGCAGGGTAAGAATGAGCAGTTCTTC. The variable domain in full, with the rest retrieved from reference TRBV5-8 and TRBJ2-1, is EAGVTQSPTHLIKTRGQQATLRCSPISGHTSVYWYQQALGLGLQFLLWYDEGEERNRGNFPPRFSGRQFPNYSSELNVNALELEDSALYLCAGSRWQGKNEQFFGPGTRLTVL.

Many counts were recorded for this clonotype. Here the CDR3 reads CASSSGTDTDTQYF. Here the CDR3 DNA reads TGCGCCAGCAGCTCCGGGACGGACACAGATACGCAGTATTTT. V usage is TRBV5-1 and J usage is TRBJ2-3, with D perhaps given as TRBD1 or TRBD2 (5 bases each). With 3 bases removed from V and 2 bases from J, the gap between germline ends came to 10 bases. The germline CDR1 and CDR2 sequences are SGHRS and YFSETQ. This CDR3 spans 14 amino acids.

This clonotype was observed a handful of times. V gene TRBV12-3 or TRBV12-4 combines with J gene TRBJ2-1; the D is unclear. With 6 bases removed from V and 7 bases from J, the gap between germline ends came to 22 bases. This CDR3 has 16 amino acids. CDR3 bases: TGTGCCAGCAGCCCCCTATCGGGTGGTATTTTGAATGAGCAGTTCTTC. The encoded protein is CASSPLSGGILNEQFF.

This clonotype showed up many times. The rearrangement joins TRBV7-6 to TRBJ2-7, with 9 bases that match TRBD1. The germline V gene encodes CDR1 SGHVS and CDR2 FNYEAQ. The CDR3 consists of 14 residues. With V trimmed by 5 bases and J by 5 bases, 7 bases remained unmatched. In DNA, the CDR3 is TGTGCCAGCAGCCCTACGGACAGGGGACACGAGCAGTACTTC. It translates to CASSPTDRGHEQYF.

This clonotype was seen many times. This chain uses TRBV12-3 or TRBV12-4 with TRBJ2-2; D unclear. The length of the CDR3 is 15 residues. Trimming shortened V by 1 base and J by 0 bases, and 6 bases separated the two germline ends. The CDR3 region has the DNA TGTGCCAGCAGTTTAGGGCCCGCGAACACCGGGGAGCTGTTTTTT. Encoded protein: CASSLGPANTGELFF.

V and J are TRBV11-2 and TRBJ2-3, with TRBD2 as a possible D gene (7 bases). This CDR3 has 15 amino acids. Trimming left V 7 bases short and J 4 bases short, with 18 bases between. From germline, CDR1 is SGHAT and CDR2 FQNNGV. CDR3 sequence (DNA): TGTGCCAGCACTCTAAGGGGCGGGGGCCCAGATACGCAGTATTTT. Translated: CASTLRGGGPDTQYF.

This clonotype was seen at least ten times. CDR3 DNA sequence: TGTGCCAGCAGCCCAGGGACAACTAATGAAAAACTGTTTTTT. It encodes CASSPGTTNEKLFF. J is TRBJ1-4 and V is TRBV11-2, with D possibly being TRBD1 (5 bases). Trimming removed 5 bases at V and 0 bases at J, with 7 bases between. The CDR3 spans 14 residues. Germline CDR1 reads SGHAT; CDR2 reads FQNNGV.

There are many counts of this clonotype. The chain has TRBV13 and TRBJ1-2; D gene uncertain. Between the trimmed V and J ends, which lost 5 bases and 3 bases, there was a span of 19 bases. This CDR3 is built from 16 residues. Germline assignment: CDR1 PRHDT and CDR2 FYEKMQ (reference sequence). The DNA of the CDR3 is TGTGCCAGCAGCCCGGCATGGACGGAAAAAGACTATGGCTACACCTTC. Protein sequence: CASSPAWTEKDYGYTF.

In this sample, this clonotype turned up many times. J is TRBJ2-7 and V is TRBV20-1, with 12 nucleotides matching TRBD2. The V and J ends lost 6 bases and 0 bases, in that order; junction bases with no gene match: 15. This CDR3 is 18 amino acids long. Germline assignment: CDR1 DFQATT and CDR2 SNEGSKA (reference sequence). CDR3 sequence: CSAPSSGGALVGSYEQYF. The DNA of the CDR3 is TGCAGTGCCCCATCTAGCGGGGGGGCCTTAGTGGGCTCCTACGAGCAGTACTTC.

The genes are TRBV7-8 and TRBJ2-2, with D hard to call. Germline loops: CDR1 SGHVS, CDR2 FQNEAQ. This CDR3 is 15 amino acids long. The germline V and J ends were trimmed by 5 bases and 3 bases, with 13 bases remaining between them. The CDR3, as DNA: TGTGCCAGCAGCGAATGGTCCACATACACCGGGGAGCTGTTTTTT. The encoded protein is CASSEWSTYTGELFF.

This clonotype was observed a handful of times. The CDR3 region has the DNA TGTGCCTGGAGCCGACAGGGGCCCCCCTACTACGAGCAGTACTTC. This encodes CAWSRQGPPYYEQYF. The V call is TRBV30, the J call TRBJ2-7; 8 bases are shared with TRBD1. This CDR3 region has 15 residues. The ends lost 3 bases at V and 3 bases at J; junction bases unmatched: 10. The germline V gene has CDR1 GTSNPN and CDR2 SVGIG (reference sequence).

The chain is built from TRBV7-2 and TRBJ2-7; D not resolved. The germline CDR1 and CDR2 sequences are SGHTA and FQGNSA. Trimming pared 6 bases from V and 2 bases from J, leaving 5 bases between. This CDR3 spans 11 amino acids. The CDR3: CASRLAYEQYF. The CDR3 nucleotides read TGTGCCAGCAGACTGGCCTACGAGCAGTACTTC.

There are a few counts of this clonotype. This chain links TRBV19 with TRBJ1-1; 9 bases map to TRBD1. The CDR3 loop spans 14 amino acids. CDR1 is LNHDA, CDR2 SQIVND, per germline (reference sequence). With 6 bases clipped from V and 4 bases from J, the junction kept 6 bases outside the gene matches. Here the CDR3 reads CASRHRDRVTEAFF. CDR3 DNA: TGTGCCAGTAGACACCGGGACAGGGTCACTGAAGCTTTCTTT.

In this sample, this clonotype turned up many times. J is TRBJ2-4 and V is TRBV5-1; D not certain. CDR3 length: 17 residues. Trimming left V 4 bases short and J 0 bases short, with 17 bases between. Per germline, CDR1 SGHRS and CDR2 YFSETQ. The CDR3 DNA sequence: TGCGCCAGCAGCGCACCGGACCGAGGCCTAGCCAAAAACATTCAGTACTTC. Translating it yields CASSAPDRGLAKNIQYF.

The sample holds a few counts of this clonotype. The V call is TRBV27, the J call TRBJ2-3, with TRBD1 matching over 7 bases. CDR1 and CDR2 from the germline V gene are MNHEY and SMNVEV (reference sequence). CDR3 length: 15 residues. With 5 bases clipped from V and 1 base from J, the junction kept 6 bases outside the gene matches. CDR3 nucleotide sequence: TGTGCCAGCAGTCCGCAGGGGGTCGGCACAGATACGCAGTATTTT. This codes for CASSPQGVGTDTQYF.